A selection of T cell receptor beta chains follows, all from one sample in a study of control samples from healthy donors and cancer patients. This table comes from immunoSEQ multiplex PCR, and its TCRdb copy is limited to in-frame clones, with some not included. The data contain about 140,000 clones, more than 80% of them singletons. Sequences were obtained from blood. The receptors come from a man between 18 and 29 years old in good health. Both conserved end residues are part of each CDR3. Fields, in order: D gene, clone size, J gene, V gene, CDR3 protein, CDR3 DNA. The D gene is left open where the match is weak. Clone sizes are given selectively: once, few, many, or a class where the clone is expanded.

TRBD1 NA TRBJ1-2 TRBV6-5 CASSRTGLTNYGYTF TGTGCCAGCAGTCGGACAGGCCTTACAAACTATGGCTACACCTTC
NA NA TRBJ2-7 TRBV12-3/TRBV12-4 CASSLRDTEQYF TGTGCCAGCAGTTTACGGGACACCGAGCAGTACTTC
NA NA TRBJ2-2 TRBV19 CATQPGYGVTGELFF TGTGCCACCCAGCCAGGCTATGGGGTCACCGGGGAGCTGTTTTTT
NA NA TRBJ1-1 TRBV25-1 CASTMYGGTEAFF TGTGCCAGCACCATGTATGGGGGCACTGAAGCTTTCTTT
NA NA TRBJ2-3 TRBV7-3 CASSPRTDTDTQYF TGTGCCAGCAGTCCTAGGACTGATACAGATACGCAGTATTTT
NA once TRBJ1-3 TRBV10-3 CAIRSPPRPQGSESSGNTIYF TGTGCCATCAGGAGTCCGCCGCGGCCGCAGGGGTCGGAAAGCTCTGGAAACACCATATATTTT
NA NA TRBJ2-7 TRBV6-5 CASSLTGIYEQYF TGTGCCAGCAGCTTGACAGGAATCTACGAGCAGTACTTC
NA once TRBJ2-5 TRBV7-8 CASSLGTRILQETQYF TGTGCCAGCAGCCTAGGAACACGGATTCTGCAAGAGACCCAGTACTTC
NA NA TRBJ1-1 TRBV11-2 CASSLAEIITEAFF TGTGCCAGCAGCTTAGCTGAGATCATCACTGAAGCTTTCTTT
TRBD2 few TRBJ2-2 TRBV3-1/TRBV3-2 CASRPGGPSAELFF TGTGCCAGCAGACCGGGGGGGCCCTCTGCGGAGCTGTTTTTT
NA NA TRBJ1-4 TRBV5-1 CASSLRDGDEKLFF TGCGCCAGCAGCTTGAGGGACGGTGATGAAAAACTGTTTTTT
NA NA TRBJ1-4 TRBV7-9 CASSSQGVDEKLFF TGTGCCAGCAGCTCACAGGGCGTGGATGAAAAACTGTTTTTT
NA NA TRBJ2-3 TRBV5-1 CASSKGQVTDTQYF TGCGCCAGCAGCAAGGGGCAGGTAACTGATACGCAGTATTTT
NA NA TRBJ1-1 TRBV27 CASRQRPGFPEAFF TGTGCCAGTAGACAGAGGCCGGGTTTCCCTGAAGCTTTCTTT
TRBD2 NA TRBJ2-7 TRBV6-4 CASSDLIPGTSGHDYEQYF TGTGCCAGCAGTGACTTAATCCCCGGGACTAGCGGCCACGACTACGAGCAGTACTTC
NA NA TRBJ1-5 TRBV6-1 CASSDRFDGQPQHF TGTGCCAGCAGTGACAGGTTCGACGGGCAGCCCCAGCATTTT
TRBD2 NA TRBJ2-7 TRBV6-5 CASSPPAGGPYEQYF TGTGCCAGCAGTCCCCCGGCGGGGGGACCCTACGAGCAGTACTTC
NA once TRBJ2-5 TRBV29-1 CSPKGPEETQYF TGCAGCCCTAAGGGGCCTGAAGAGACCCAGTACTTC
TRBD1 once TRBJ1-4 TRBV6-6 CASRPGTGVEKLFF TGTGCCAGCAGGCCCGGGACAGGGGTTGAAAAACTGTTTTTT
TRBD1 NA TRBJ1-2 TRBV5-4 CASSTGQGYGYTF TGTGCCAGCAGCACTGGACAGGGGTATGGCTACACCTTC
TRBD1 NA TRBJ1-6 TRBV19 CASTLYGTGDSPLHF TGTGCCAGTACTTTATACGGGACAGGGGATTCACCCCTCCACTTT
NA NA TRBJ1-5 TRBV19 CASSTGMSNQPQHF TGTGCCAGTAGTACGGGAATGAGCAATCAGCCCCAGCATTTT
NA NA TRBJ2-1 TRBV3-1/TRBV3-2 CASSQDTRGEQFF TGTGCCAGCAGCCAAGATACCCGGGGTGAGCAGTTCTTC
NA NA TRBJ1-1 TRBV5-1 CASSLVLAGVNTEAFF TGCGCCAGCAGCTTGGTATTGGCAGGGGTGAACACTGAAGCTTTCTTT
TRBD1 NA TRBJ2-3 TRBV6-6 CASSYPGQGTDTQYF TGTGCCAGCAGTTACCCGGGACAGGGCACAGATACGCAGTATTTT
NA NA TRBJ2-6 TRBV19 CASIRMLGGGPGANVLTF TGTGCCAGTATTCGGATGCTGGGGGGTGGACCTGGGGCCAACGTCCTGACTTTC
TRBD1 NA TRBJ2-7 TRBV11-2 CASSLDSSGTVEGEQYF TGTGCCAGCAGCTTAGATAGCTCAGGGACAGTGGAAGGCGAGCAGTACTTC
NA NA TRBJ1-5 TRBV4-1 CASSQDEDQPQHF TGCGCCAGCAGCCAAGATGAGGATCAGCCCCAGCATTTT
TRBD1 NA TRBJ1-5 TRBV19 CASSISQGSAQHF TGTGCCAGTAGTATCTCACAGGGGTCGGCCCAGCATTTT
NA NA TRBJ2-7 TRBV20-1 CSASRGTVTYEQYF TGCAGTGCTAGTCGGGGGACGGTGACCTACGAGCAGTACTTC
NA NA TRBJ2-2 TRBV2 CASKGQMNTGELFF TGTGCCAGCAAGGGACAAATGAACACCGGGGAGCTGTTTTTT
NA NA TRBJ2-2 TRBV4-1 CASSQVGRGGELFF TGCGCCAGCAGCCAAGTGGGGCGAGGCGGGGAGCTGTTTTTT
TRBD2 once TRBJ2-2 TRBV30 CAWSSQVAGGNTGELFF TGTGCCTGGAGTTCCCAAGTAGCGGGGGGAAACACCGGGGAGCTGTTTTTT
NA NA TRBJ1-1 TRBV7-9 CASSLVGSMNTEAFF TGTGCCAGCAGCTTAGTTGGCTCAATGAACACTGAAGCTTTCTTT
NA NA TRBJ1-1 TRBV28 CASSPPGGRKYTEAFF TGTGCCAGCAGCCCCCCCGGGGGGCGCAAGTACACTGAAGCTTTCTTT
NA NA TRBJ1-6 TRBV5-1 CASSPGAAYNSPLHF TGCGCCAGCAGCCCGGGGGCTGCTTATAATTCACCCCTCCACTTT
TRBD1 NA TRBJ2-7 TRBV19 CASRDRGFLSYEQYF TGTGCCAGCCGGGACAGGGGTTTTTTGTCCTACGAGCAGTACTTC
NA NA TRBJ1-5 TRBV15 CATPGGDSRQPQHF TGTGCCACCCCCGGGGGGGACTCACGACAGCCCCAGCATTTT
NA few TRBJ2-6 TRBV18 CASSPQGSGGANVLTF TGTGCCAGCTCACCCCAGGGTTCGGGTGGGGCCAACGTCCTGACTTTC
NA NA TRBJ1-4 TRBV10-3 CATWEGATNEKLFF TGTGCCACTTGGGAGGGTGCAACTAATGAAAAACTGTTTTTT
NA few TRBJ1-2 TRBV19 CASRDRSYGYTF TGTGCCAGTCGCGACAGGAGCTATGGCTACACCTTC
NA NA TRBJ1-2 TRBV5-6 CASSLGTEQSYTF TGTGCCAGCAGCTTGGGGACGGAACAAAGCTACACCTTC
TRBD2 once TRBJ2-3 TRBV10-3 CAIRESLSSGGNTDTQYF TGTGCCATCAGGGAAAGCTTGTCTAGCGGGGGAAACACAGATACGCAGTATTTT
TRBD1 NA TRBJ1-5 TRBV24-1 CATSDVGTDSNQPQHF TGTGCCACCAGTGATGTGGGGACAGATAGCAATCAGCCCCAGCATTTT
NA NA TRBJ1-2 TRBV3-1/TRBV3-2 CASSHGPIYGYTF TGTGCCAGCAGCCATGGACCGATCTATGGCTACACCTTC
NA NA TRBJ2-5 TRBV6-1 CASSEQGWETQYF TGTGCCAGCAGTGAACAGGGTTGGGAGACCCAGTACTTC
NA NA TRBJ1-2 TRBV19 CASSPGTLDGYTF TGTGCCAGTAGTCCCGGGACCCTGGACGGCTACACCTTC
TRBD2 NA TRBJ2-7 TRBV7-6 CASSLAQTSGDYEQYF TGTGCCAGCAGCTTAGCCCAGACTAGCGGAGACTACGAGCAGTACTTC
NA NA TRBJ1-3 TRBV18 CASSPQQGIKLSGNTIYF TGTGCCAGCTCACCTCAACAGGGAATAAAGCTCTCTGGAAACACCATATATTTT
TRBD1 NA TRBJ2-5 TRBV4-1 CASSQPGTAQETQYF TGCGCCAGCAGCCAACCGGGGACAGCCCAAGAGACCCAGTACTTC
TRBD1 NA TRBJ2-1 TRBV6-4 CASRSLDRDEQFF TGTGCCAGCAGAAGCCTGGACAGGGATGAGCAGTTCTTC
TRBD2 NA TRBJ2-5 TRBV18 CASSPYALAGAQETQYF TGTGCCAGCTCACCGTACGCACTAGCGGGGGCCCAAGAGACCCAGTACTTC
NA NA TRBJ2-1 TRBV7-9 CASSLGDINEQFF TGTGCCAGCAGCTTGGGGGATATAAATGAGCAGTTCTTC
TRBD1 NA TRBJ1-1 TRBV5-1 CASSEGQGARGTEAFF TGCGCCAGCAGCGAGGGACAGGGGGCTAGGGGAACTGAAGCTTTCTTT
NA NA TRBJ1-1 TRBV28 CASSLMGALLPGEAFF TGTGCCAGCAGTTTGATGGGGGCCCTGCTCCCGGGTGAAGCTTTCTTT
TRBD1 few TRBJ2-1 TRBV7-2 CASRLRTGDSYNEQFF TGTGCCAGCAGACTTAGAACAGGGGACTCCTACAATGAGCAGTTCTTC
NA NA TRBJ2-5 TRBV2 CASRGGGGRGETQYF TGTGCCAGCAGGGGGGGCGGGGGCCGCGGGGAGACCCAGTACTTC
NA NA TRBJ1-5 TRBV6-5 CASSPQGVSNQPQHF TGTGCCAGCAGTCCACAGGGAGTCAGCAATCAGCCCCAGCATTTT
TRBD1 NA TRBJ2-7 TRBV14 CASSAWGQGGPYEQYF TGTGCCAGCAGCGCCTGGGGACAGGGGGGTCCCTACGAGCAGTACTTC